A selection of T cell receptor beta chains follows, all from one sample in a study of blood T cell repertoires in COVID-19. Libraries were prepared by immunoSEQ multiplex PCR; TCRdb keeps only in-frame clonotypes and omits some of them. Here the sample spans about 150,000 clones, 84% being singletons. Sequenced: peripheral blood. The receptors derive from a man in his 70s with acute or convalescent COVID-19. Both conserved end residues are part of each CDR3. D genes are given only for firm matches. Where a row states a size, it is once, few, many or the class of an expanded clone; other rows omit it.

j_call cdr3_length d_call clone_size v_call cdr3_aa cdr3_nt
TRBJ2-7 16 TRBD2 NA TRBV24-1 CATSDPGTSGEGEQYF TGTGCCACCAGTGACCCCGGGACTAGCGGAGAGGGGGAGCAGTACTTC
TRBJ2-5 14 TRBD2 NA TRBV29-1 CSAWTSGGQETQYF TGCAGCGCCTGGACTAGCGGGGGCCAAGAGACCCAGTACTTC
TRBJ2-3 17 NA NA TRBV7-2 CASSLLRDSGTTDTQYF TGTGCCAGCAGCTTATTGAGGGACTCCGGCACTACAGATACGCAGTATTTT
TRBJ2-3 16 TRBD2 NA TRBV11-3 CASSPRTSGSTDTQYF TGTGCCAGCAGCCCCCGGACTAGCGGGAGCACAGATACGCAGTATTTT
TRBJ1-6 13 NA NA TRBV28 CASRRVASVPLHF TGTGCCAGCAGAAGAGTCGCGAGCGTTCCCCTCCACTTT
TRBJ2-7 15 NA NA TRBV6-5 CASRPNRAYSYEQYF TGTGCCAGCAGACCAAACAGGGCCTACTCCTACGAGCAGTACTTC
TRBJ2-2 14 NA NA TRBV19 CASTTQGSSGELFF TGTGCCAGTACCACCCAGGGGTCCTCCGGGGAGCTGTTTTTT
TRBJ2-7 14 NA NA TRBV19 CASSVDKGSYEQYF TGTGCCAGTAGTGTGGACAAGGGCTCCTACGAGCAGTACTTC
TRBJ2-7 14 TRBD2 NA TRBV6-1 CASSDGGGINEQYF TGTGCCAGCAGTGATGGCGGGGGGATAAACGAGCAGTACTTC
TRBJ2-3 13 NA NA TRBV30 CAWSVGLTDTQYF TGTGCCTGGAGTGTGGGCCTCACAGATACGCAGTATTTT
TRBJ2-1 15 NA once TRBV5-1 CASSPSGDSYNEQFF TGCGCCAGCAGCCCGTCGGGGGACTCCTACAATGAGCAGTTCTTC
TRBJ2-1 15 NA NA TRBV28 CAISSGSRHNNEQFF TGTGCCATCTCATCGGGGAGCCGGCACAACAATGAGCAGTTCTTC
TRBJ2-2 15 NA NA TRBV7-9 CASSFRQTNTGELFF TGTGCCAGCAGCTTCCGGCAGACTAACACCGGGGAGCTGTTTTTT
TRBJ1-4 10 NA NA TRBV25-1 CASPREKLFF TGTGCCAGTCCACGGGAAAAACTGTTTTTT
TRBJ2-1 17 TRBD2 NA TRBV10-1 CASPDPQREGSGGEQFF TGCGCCAGCCCCGACCCTCAGCGGGAGGGTTCGGGCGGTGAGCAGTTCTTC
TRBJ1-1 14 NA NA TRBV7-9 CASSLEGGVSRAFF TGTGCCAGCAGCTTAGAAGGAGGAGTGAGCCGGGCTTTCTTT
TRBJ2-2 15 NA few TRBV5-1 CASSFAGRNTGELFF TGCGCCAGCAGCTTCGCGGGGCGCAACACCGGGGAGCTGTTTTTT
TRBJ1-5 16 TRBD1 NA TRBV5-5 CASSWGQGVNNQPQHF TGTGCCAGCAGCTGGGGACAGGGGGTGAACAATCAGCCCCAGCATTTT
TRBJ2-5 16 NA NA TRBV9 CASSVVDSSRGETQYF TGTGCCAGCAGCGTAGTAGACAGCTCTCGAGGAGAGACCCAGTACTTC
TRBJ2-3 13 NA NA TRBV27 CASSRDSRDTQYF TGTGCCAGCAGCCGGGACTCGCGAGATACGCAGTATTTT
TRBJ2-7 14 NA NA TRBV6-1 CASSDVWASYEQYF TGTGCCAGCAGTGACGTGTGGGCCTCCTACGAGCAGTACTTC
TRBJ1-3 16 NA NA TRBV5-1 CASSSHGGNSGNTIYF TGCGCCAGCAGCTCCCACGGGGGGAACTCTGGAAACACCATATATTTT
TRBJ1-1 15 TRBD1 NA TRBV5-4 CASSLDRGSGTEAFF TGTGCCAGCAGCTTGGACAGGGGGTCCGGCACTGAAGCTTTCTTT
TRBJ2-7 16 NA NA TRBV11-2 CASSLMELTNSYEQYF TGTGCCAGCAGCTTGATGGAATTGACAAACTCCTACGAGCAGTACTTC
TRBJ1-5 14 TRBD1 few TRBV18 CASSQRGTDQPQHF TGTGCCAGCTCACAACGGGGGACAGATCAGCCCCAGCATTTT
TRBJ2-3 15 TRBD2 NA TRBV9 CASSGGTRGADTQYF TGTGCCAGCAGCGGCGGGACTAGGGGTGCAGATACGCAGTATTTT
TRBJ1-2 15 NA NA TRBV24-1 CATSDRRGASYGYTF TGTGCCACCAGTGATCGAAGGGGCGCTTCCTATGGCTACACCTTC
TRBJ2-5 17 TRBD2 NA TRBV5-5 CASSPGPTSGGRRTQYF TGTGCCAGCAGCCCGGGCCCGACTAGCGGGGGGCGGAGGACCCAGTACTTC
TRBJ2-3 16 TRBD2 NA TRBV10-2 CASSEWGGFSTDTQYF TGCGCCAGCAGTGAGTGGGGGGGATTTAGCACAGATACGCAGTATTTT
TRBJ2-2 11 NA NA TRBV21-1 CSLQNTGELFF TGTTCCTTACAGAACACCGGGGAGCTGTTTTTT
TRBJ2-3 14 TRBD1 NA TRBV27 CASIGGQGGGTQYF TGTGCCAGCATTGGTGGACAGGGAGGAGGTACGCAGTATTTT
TRBJ2-7 10 NA NA TRBV7-5 CPPGSYEQYF TGCCCCCCCGGCTCCTACGAGCAGTACTTC
TRBJ1-2 17 NA NA TRBV5-1 CASSGGGGIPTNYGYTF TGCGCCAGCAGCGGGGGAGGAGGGATACCTACTAACTATGGCTACACCTTC
TRBJ1-6 16 NA NA TRBV5-1 CASSSREVSYNSPLHF TGCGCCAGCAGCTCCAGGGAGGTCTCCTATAATTCACCCCTCCACTTT
TRBJ2-7 14 NA NA TRBV19 CASSPAGQAYEQYF TGTGCCAGTAGCCCTGCAGGGCAGGCGTACGAGCAGTACTTC
TRBJ1-1 17 TRBD1 NA TRBV5-5 CASSLALDRATGTEAFF TGTGCCAGCAGCTTGGCCTTGGACAGGGCTACGGGCACTGAAGCTTTCTTT
TRBJ2-3 15 TRBD2 once TRBV7-2 CASSLGAGGPDTQYF TGTGCCAGCAGCTTAGGAGCGGGGGGGCCAGATACGCAGTATTTT
TRBJ2-6 15 NA many TRBV19 CASKGLEAGANVLTF TGTGCCAGTAAGGGACTCGAGGCTGGGGCCAACGTCCTGACTTTC
TRBJ1-1 14 NA once TRBV9 CASSAGDTRPEAFF TGTGCCAGCAGCGCCGGGGACACCCGCCCTGAAGCTTTCTTT
TRBJ1-1 13 NA NA TRBV2 CASSFSGTEGAFF TGTGCCAGCAGTTTTTCCGGGACGGAGGGGGCTTTCTTT
TRBJ2-3 23 TRBD2 NA TRBV24-1 CATSDDTDSASGSIVAGTDTQYF TGTGCCACCAGTGATGACACCGACTCGGCTAGCGGGAGTATCGTAGCGGGCACAGATACGCAGTATTTT
TRBJ1-4 16 NA NA TRBV5-1 CASSWAGDAANEKLFF TGCGCCAGCAGCTGGGCAGGGGACGCGGCTAATGAAAAACTGTTTTTT
TRBJ1-2 15 TRBD1 NA TRBV28 CATRDRGKKSDGYTF TGTGCCACACGGGACAGGGGAAAGAAGTCGGATGGCTACACCTTC
TRBJ2-2 13 NA NA TRBV6-4 CASSDSATGELFF TGTGCCAGCAGTGACTCAGCGACCGGGGAGCTGTTTTTT
TRBJ2-2 17 TRBD2 NA TRBV19 CASSIGGGAADTGELFF TGTGCCAGTAGTATAGGCGGGGGGGCGGCTGACACCGGGGAGCTGTTTTTT
TRBJ2-7 13 NA NA TRBV7-9 CASSITGTSEQYF TGTGCCAGCAGCATTACAGGGACGAGCGAGCAGTACTTC
TRBJ2-7 14 TRBD2 NA TRBV5-4 CASSSRGGYVEQYF TGTGCCAGCAGCTCCCGGGGGGGATACGTCGAGCAGTACTTC
TRBJ2-7 15 TRBD2 NA TRBV5-1 CASSSRAGERYEQYF TGCGCCAGCAGCTCCCGAGCGGGAGAGCGGTACGAGCAGTACTTC
TRBJ1-5 15 NA NA TRBV7-2 CASSLWTDSNQPQHF TGTGCCAGCAGCTTATGGACAGATAGCAATCAGCCCCAGCATTTT
TRBJ2-1 16 NA NA TRBV28 CASSSIRGRSYNEQFF TGTGCCAGCAGTTCCATCAGAGGGAGAAGTTACAATGAGCAGTTCTTC
TRBJ1-2 13 NA NA TRBV7-2 CASSARRPQGLAF TGTGCCAGCAGCGCCCGACGGCCCCAGGGGCTCGCCTTC
TRBJ1-2 13 TRBD1 NA TRBV19 CASSITGEYGYTF TGTGCCAGTAGTATCACAGGGGAGTATGGCTACACCTTC
TRBJ2-2 15 NA NA TRBV30 CAWSVVSGDTGELFF TGTGCCTGGAGTGTCGTCTCGGGGGACACCGGGGAGCTGTTTTTT
TRBJ2-1 15 TRBD2 once TRBV4-1 CASSQDRAGGDEQFF TGCGCCAGCAGCCAAGATCGAGCGGGAGGCGATGAGCAGTTCTTC
TRBJ2-1 16 TRBD2 NA TRBV3-1/TRBV3-2 CASSPLAGYSYNEQFF TGTGCCAGCAGCCCCCTAGCGGGGTACTCCTACAATGAGCAGTTCTTC
TRBJ2-2 16 TRBD2 NA TRBV10-2 CASRGGDLSGTGELFF TGCGCCAGCAGGGGAGGGGATCTCTCCGGCACCGGGGAGCTGTTTTTT
TRBJ1-6 13 TRBD1 NA TRBV5-6 CASTRTGTPPLHF TGTGCCAGCACCCGGACAGGGACTCCACCCCTCCACTTT
TRBJ2-1 14 TRBD2 NA TRBV4-1 CASSRDLLAGEQFF TGCGCCAGCAGCCGGGATTTACTAGCGGGGGAGCAGTTCTTC
TRBJ2-2 14 NA NA TRBV5-1 CASRPETNTGELFF TGCGCCAGCAGACCGGAGACGAACACCGGGGAGCTGTTTTTT
TRBJ2-7 14 TRBD2 NA TRBV19 CASSTLAGGYEQYF TGTGCCAGTAGTACCCTAGCGGGGGGTTACGAGCAGTACTTC